A selection of T cell receptor beta chains follows, all from one sample in a study of T cell responses to AZD1222 COVID-19 vaccine. Data came from immunoSEQ multiplex PCR; TCRdb stores just in-frame clones and leaves some out. The profile shows 110,000 to 150,000 clones, 80% to 95% of them singletons. Source: peripheral blood, taken 28 days after the second AZD1222 dose. The origin of the receptors is an adult who received the AZD1222 COVID-19 vaccine. Both conserved end residues are part of each CDR3. A D gene is named only where the DNA matches it firmly. Size is stated for part of the rows, as once, few or many counts, or as a class when the clone is expanded.

j_call v_call clone_size d_call cdr3_aa
TRBJ2-5 TRBV18 - TRBD1 CASSPGTGGRETQYF
TRBJ2-2 TRBV3-1/TRBV3-2 - - CASTLRGSTGELFF
TRBJ1-1 TRBV30 - - CACRESGAAFF
TRBJ1-2 TRBV4-2 - TRBD1 CASSPGQGTIGYTF
TRBJ1-1 TRBV10-3 - - CAIRKTGDTEAFF
TRBJ1-5 TRBV9 once - CASSVGPQGNQPQHF
TRBJ1-5 TRBV18 once - CASSPNSGYNQPQHF
TRBJ1-5 TRBV28 - - CASRTGQGNQPQHF
TRBJ2-3 TRBV27 - TRBD1 CASSSGQGQHTQYF
TRBJ2-7 TRBV6-5 - - CASGWRTASSYEQYF
TRBJ2-5 TRBV11-2 - - CASSRIQETQYF
TRBJ1-1 TRBV5-1 once - CASSQVPGTEAFF
TRBJ1-5 TRBV24-1 - - CATSDVNQPQHF